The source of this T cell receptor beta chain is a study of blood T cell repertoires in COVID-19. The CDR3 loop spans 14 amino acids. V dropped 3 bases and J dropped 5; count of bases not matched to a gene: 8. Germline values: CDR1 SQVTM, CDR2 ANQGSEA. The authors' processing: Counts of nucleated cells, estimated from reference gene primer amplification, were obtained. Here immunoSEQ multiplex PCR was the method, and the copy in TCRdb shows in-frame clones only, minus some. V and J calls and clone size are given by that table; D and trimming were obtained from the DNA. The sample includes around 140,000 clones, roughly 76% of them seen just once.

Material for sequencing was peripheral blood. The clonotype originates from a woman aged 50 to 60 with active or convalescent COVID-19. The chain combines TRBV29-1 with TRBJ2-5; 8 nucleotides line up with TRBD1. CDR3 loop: CSVDGPGGPETQYF. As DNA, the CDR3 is TGCAGCGTTGATGGGCCAGGGGGCCCGGAGACCCAGTACTTC.